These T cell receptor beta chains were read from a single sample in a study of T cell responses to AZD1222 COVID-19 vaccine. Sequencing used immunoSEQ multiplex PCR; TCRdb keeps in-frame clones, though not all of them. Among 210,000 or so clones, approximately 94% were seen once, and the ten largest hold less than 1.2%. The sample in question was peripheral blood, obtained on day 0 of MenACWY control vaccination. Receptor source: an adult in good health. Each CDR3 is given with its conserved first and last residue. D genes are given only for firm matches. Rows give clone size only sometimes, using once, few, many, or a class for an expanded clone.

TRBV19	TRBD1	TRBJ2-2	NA	TGTGCCAGTAGGGCAGGGGGCGAGAACACCGGGGAGCTGTTTTTT	CASRAGGENTGELFF
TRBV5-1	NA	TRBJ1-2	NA	TGCGCCAGCAGCTCGCCCGCCGGGAACACCAAGGGTGGCTACACCTTC	CASSSPAGNTKGGYTF
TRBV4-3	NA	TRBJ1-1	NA	TGCGCCAGCAGCCGAATCCCGGGCACTGAAGCTTTCTTT	CASSRIPGTEAFF
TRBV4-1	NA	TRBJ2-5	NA	TGCGCCAGCAGCCCCAGTCCGGGGAAGGAAAGGGAAGAGACCCAGTACTTC	CASSPSPGKEREETQYF
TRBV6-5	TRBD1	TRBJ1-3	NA	TGTGCCAGCAGCGCTGGGACAGGGGTGGGAAACACCATATATTTT	CASSAGTGVGNTIYF
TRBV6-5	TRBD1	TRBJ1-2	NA	TGTGCCAGCAGTCCATCAGGGGGCCCTTTCGGTGGCTACACCTTC	CASSPSGGPFGGYTF
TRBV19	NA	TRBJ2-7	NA	TGTGCCAGTGGAAGGGGAGCCTACGAGCAGTACTTC	CASGRGAYEQYF
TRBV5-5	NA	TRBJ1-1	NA	TGTGCCAGCAGCTTTAGGGACACGAACACTGAAGCTTTCTTT	CASSFRDTNTEAFF
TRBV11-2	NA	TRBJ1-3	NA	TGTGCCAGCAGCGAATGGACAGCCTCTGGAAACACCATATATTTT	CASSEWTASGNTIYF
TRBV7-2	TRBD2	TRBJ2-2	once	TGTGCCAGCAGCTTATTGGCGGGGGGCGCCACCGGGGAGCTGTTTTTT	CASSLLAGGATGELFF
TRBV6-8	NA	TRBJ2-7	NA	TGTGCCAGCCTTTCAGGGTCCAGCTCCTACGAGCAGTACTTC	CASLSGSSSYEQYF
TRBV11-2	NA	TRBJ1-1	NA	TGTGCCAGCAGCTTTCCCCCGAGAAATGAAGCTTTCTTT	CASSFPPRNEAFF
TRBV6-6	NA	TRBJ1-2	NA	TGTGCCGGTCTGGGGGGGCGTATCTATGGCTACACCTTC	CAGLGGRIYGYTF
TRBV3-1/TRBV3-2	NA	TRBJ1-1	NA	TGTGCCAGCAGCCAAGGCACGGGAAATGAAGCTTTCTTT	CASSQGTGNEAFF
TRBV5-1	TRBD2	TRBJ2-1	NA	TGCGCCAGCAGCTTGACTAGCGGGGGGGCCTACAATGAGCAGTTCTTC	CASSLTSGGAYNEQFF
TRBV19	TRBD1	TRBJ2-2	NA	TGTGCCAGTAGTGTACAGGGGGCTGGCGGGGAGCTGTTTTTT	CASSVQGAGGELFF
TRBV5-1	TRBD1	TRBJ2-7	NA	TGCGCCAGCAGCTACAGTCCCGGGACAGGCTCCTACGAGCAGTACTTC	CASSYSPGTGSYEQYF
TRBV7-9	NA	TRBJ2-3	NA	TGTGCCAGCAGCCAAGACAGCACAGATACGCAGTATTTT	CASSQDSTDTQYF
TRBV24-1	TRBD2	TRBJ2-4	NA	TGTGCCACCAGTGGCGGGGGGGCCGTAAACATTCAGTACTTC	CATSGGGAVNIQYF
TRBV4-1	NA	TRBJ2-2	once	TGCGCCAGCAGCCAGTCGGACTGGGGAGGCATCGGGGAGCTGTTTTTT	CASSQSDWGGIGELFF
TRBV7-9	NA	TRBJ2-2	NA	TGTGCCAGCAACCCCGGGGGATCGAACACCGGGGAGCTGTTTTTT	CASNPGGSNTGELFF
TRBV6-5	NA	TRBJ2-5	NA	TGTGCCAGCAGGGCCGACAGTTACCAAGGGACCCAGTACTTC	CASRADSYQGTQYF
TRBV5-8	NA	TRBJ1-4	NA	TGTGCCAGCAGCTTGGGCGCAGGTCCAACTAATGAAAAACTGTTTTTT	CASSLGAGPTNEKLFF
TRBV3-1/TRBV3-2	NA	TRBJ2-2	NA	TGTGCCAGCAGCCAAGTGCGAGCGGCGAACACCGGGGAGCTGTTTTTT	CASSQVRAANTGELFF
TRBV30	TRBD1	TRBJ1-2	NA	TGTGCCTGGAGTTGGACAGGGGGAGGCTACACCTTC	CAWSWTGGGYTF
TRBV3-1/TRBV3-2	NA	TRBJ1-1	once	TGTGCCAGCAGCCAAGTTTTGAGGGATCGCACTGAAGCTTTCTTT	CASSQVLRDRTEAFF
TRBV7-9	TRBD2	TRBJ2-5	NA	TGTGCCAGCAGCCCCGGGGGTAGCGGGGCCCAAGAGACCCAGTACTTC	CASSPGGSGAQETQYF
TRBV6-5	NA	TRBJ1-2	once	TGTGCCAGCAGTAAGACCCAGACCGCTAACTATGGCTACACCTTC	CASSKTQTANYGYTF
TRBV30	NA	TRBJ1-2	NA	TGTGCCTGGAGTTTCGGCTCGGGGACCTATGGCTACACCTTC	CAWSFGSGTYGYTF
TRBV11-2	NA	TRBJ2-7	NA	TGTGCCAGCAGCTTAGTCCCGGAATACGAGCAGTACTTC	CASSLVPEYEQYF
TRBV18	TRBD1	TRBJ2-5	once	TGTGCCAGCTCACCATCCACAGGGGGCCGTGAGACCCAGTACTTC	CASSPSTGGRETQYF
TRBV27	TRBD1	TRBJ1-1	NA	TGTGCCAGCAGTTTGCGATCGGGACAGAGAGTCATGAACACTGAAGCTTTCTTT	CASSLRSGQRVMNTEAFF
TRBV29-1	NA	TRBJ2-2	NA	TGCAGCGTGACCCCGGGCCACAGCAAGGACACCGGGGAGCTGTTTTTT	CSVTPGHSKDTGELFF
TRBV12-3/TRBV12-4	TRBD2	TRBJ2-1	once	TGTGCCAGCAGTCACGGGAGGGAGCAGTTCTTC	CASSHGREQFF
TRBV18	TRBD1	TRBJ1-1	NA	TGTGCCAGCTCAAAGACAGGGGAACGAACTGAAGCTTTCTTT	CASSKTGERTEAFF
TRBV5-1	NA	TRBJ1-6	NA	TGCGCCAGCAGCTTGGAGGGAACAGGGATTTATAATTCACCCCTCCACTTT	CASSLEGTGIYNSPLHF
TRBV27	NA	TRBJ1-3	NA	TGTGCCAGCAGTAGGAGATCAGGAAACACCATATATTTT	CASSRRSGNTIYF
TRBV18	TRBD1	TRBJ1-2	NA	TGTGCCAGCTCATCACACGGGACAGGGGGCTATGGCTACACCTTC	CASSSHGTGGYGYTF
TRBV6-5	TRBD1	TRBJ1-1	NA	TGTGCCAGCAGTCCTGCCCTGGGACAGGTGGGTGAAGCTTTCTTT	CASSPALGQVGEAFF
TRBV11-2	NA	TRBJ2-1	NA	TGTGCCAGCAGCCCCCTTGGGGACCCCGTCTCCTACAATGAGCAGTTCTTC	CASSPLGDPVSYNEQFF
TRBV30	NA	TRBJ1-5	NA	TGTGCCTGGAGTGTAAGGCAGGGACCCCCGAGCAATCAGCCCCAGCATTTT	CAWSVRQGPPSNQPQHF
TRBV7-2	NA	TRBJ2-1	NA	TGTGCCAGCAGCTTATCCTCGGCAGGGAGGAAAGGCGATGAGCAGTTCTTC	CASSLSSAGRKGDEQFF
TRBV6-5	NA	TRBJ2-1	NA	TGTGCCAGCACTCATTACAATGAGCAGTTCTTC	CASTHYNEQFF
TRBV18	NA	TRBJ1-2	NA	TGTGCCAGCTCACCACTCCAGGGAGGTAACTATGGCTACACCTTC	CASSPLQGGNYGYTF
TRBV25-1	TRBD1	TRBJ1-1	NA	TGTGCCAGCAGTGATAGGGGGCGCACCACTGAAGCTTTCTTT	CASSDRGRTTEAFF
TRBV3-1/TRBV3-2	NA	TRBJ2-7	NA	TGTGCCAGCAGCCATTCAGGGGGGTACGAGCAGTACTTC	CASSHSGGYEQYF
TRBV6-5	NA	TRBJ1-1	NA	TGTGCCAGCAGGGAGGGTTGGACTTTCTTT	CASREGWTFF
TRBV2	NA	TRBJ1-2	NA	TGTGCCAGCAGCGTAAGGGGCCCCATCGGTGGCTACACCTTC	CASSVRGPIGGYTF
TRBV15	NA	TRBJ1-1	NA	TGTGCCACCAGCAGAGACGGATTGATTGAAGCTTTCTTT	CATSRDGLIEAFF
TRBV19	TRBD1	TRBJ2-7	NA	TGTGCCAGTAGTCCTTCCCAGACAGGGTCCGGGGAGCAGTACTTC	CASSPSQTGSGEQYF
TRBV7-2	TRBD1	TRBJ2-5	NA	TGTGCCAGCAGCTTAGCCGGGACAGGGGTTCGAGAGACCCAGTACTTC	CASSLAGTGVRETQYF
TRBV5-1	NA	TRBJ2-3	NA	TGCGCCAGCAGCTCGCCAGGGGTCCCCACAGATACGCAGTATTTT	CASSSPGVPTDTQYF
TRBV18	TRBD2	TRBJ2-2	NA	TGTGCCAGCTCTCCCAGCCTAGCGGCGAACACCGGGGAGCTGTTTTTT	CASSPSLAANTGELFF
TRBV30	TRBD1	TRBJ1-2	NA	TGTGCCTCCTCCGACAGGGTTAATCTCGGCTACACCTTC	CASSDRVNLGYTF
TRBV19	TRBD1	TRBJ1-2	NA	TGTGCCAGTAATCCAGACAGGGGATCTTTCTATGGCTACACCTTC	CASNPDRGSFYGYTF